This T cell receptor beta chain was captured in a study of blood T cell repertoires in COVID-19. The germline CDR1 and CDR2 sequences are SGHTA and FQGNSA. The CDR3 sequence is 15 residues long. Trimming pared 5 bases from V and 9 bases from J, leaving 17 bases between. The repertoire was sequenced with immunoSEQ multiplex PCR; TCRdb's copy has only in-frame clones and lacks some. Here the sample spans more than 200,000 clones, 70% to 90% being singletons. This TCR came from a man aged 30 to 45 with active or convalescent COVID-19. The sequenced sample was peripheral blood. The chain joins TRBV7-2 to TRBJ1-6; no firm D call. The CDR3 bases are TGTGCCAGCAGCGGAAGTGGGAGCGCCGGTTCACCCCTCCACTTT. This codes for CASSGSGSAGSPLHF.